Listed here is a single T cell receptor beta chain. In this sample, this clonotype turned up a few times. Its antigen is not yet known. Base qualities were left out, and no much larger clone turns up one base away. Looking up the germline V gene (reference sequence) yields CDR1 WNHNN and CDR2 SYGVQD. The CDR3, cysteine through phenylalanine, is 12 amino acids long. The DNA shown is the 36-base CDR3, in frame from base 1. V is pared back by 4 bases and J by 6 bases, with 8 bases lying between the germline termini. Receptors were amplified or captured by 5' RACE. TCRdb names Illumina HiSeq 2500 as the instrument used. The second PCR ran for about 6 to 12 cycles and used a J-beta primer mix along with a sample-barcoded 5' primer. A template-switch 5' adaptor carrying 12 random nucleotides introduced a unique molecular identifier onto each TCR beta cDNA molecule. At least 3 million CDR3-containing paired-end reads were obtained from each sample. First-strand cDNA synthesis was performed from all RNA using the Mint cDNA synthesis kit, with priming by a TRBC-specific oligonucleotide. Following uracil-DNA glycosylase treatment, all cDNA underwent a first 18-cycle PCR with the universal primers M1SS and BC2_uni_R. The authors' analysis ran thus. Normalization of each sample was performed by random selection of 1 million high-quality reads, each carrying a distinct molecular identifier. Reads with shared molecular identifiers were discarded instead of being binned into consensus sequences. MiTCR, with a Q25 quality threshold and the strictest error-elimination algorithm, was used for CDR3 identification, clonotype clustering and error correction. A nonparametric unseen species model with Euler transformation was used to estimate lower-bound total TCR beta diversity. TCRdb reprocessed the public reads (quality trimming at Q25 with fastp, clone calling with MiXCR) and kept in-frame beta chains. Rows merge per CDR3 protein into single entries with the most common DNA and genes. TCRdb's processing, not the authors', yielded these V and J calls. The sample table contains approximately 1,100,000 distinct CDR3 sequences; only one count was recorded for 40% to 55% of them. Clones ranked in the top ten supply about 19% of the sample.

This sample is drawn from a study of blood T cells in healthy people across ages (dated by TCRdb to the mid-2010s). The study in broad terms: Template switching captured roughly one uniquely barcoded TCR beta cDNA molecule per two T cells in model experiments. To avoid experimental bias, donors of different ages were randomly spread across the sequencing lanes. Age-related changes in TCR beta repertoire diversity were measured in the study by deep sequencing normalized with unique cDNA molecular identifiers. The donors were split into four age groups: young (average 16 years), middle-aged (39), aged (roughly 68) and long-lived (roughly 80). For two donors (one aged 18 to 29 and one aged 80 or older), the study analyzed two additional independent replicas of 1 million unique cDNA reads from the same blood draw. What the research found in general, with its limitations: Compared with the aged group, the long-lived group had more naive CD4+ T cells, fewer expanded clones and increased TCR diversity, suggesting age selection. Because profiling used bulk unsorted PBMCs, naive and antigen-experienced compartments could not be compared conclusively. Total diversity estimates from one million sequenced T cells were considered lower bounds and underestimates. There was a strong correlation between observed TCR beta diversity and the percentage of naive T cells measured by flow cytometry. The CMV infection status of donors was not known, potentially confounding age-related changes in expanded clonotypes. As age increased, observed TCR beta diversity per million T cells dropped in a roughly linear way, and a significant reduction was already evident by age about 40.

Donors were roughly 40 systemically healthy Caucasian individuals from Russia aged about 6 to 100 years. About 10 milliliters of peripheral blood were drawn from each donor into EDTA-treated Vacutainer tubes. Ficoll-Paque density-gradient centrifugation was used to isolate PBMCs, with at least 6.5 million per sample. Total RNA was extracted from PBMCs with Trizol reagent, with at least 5.5 micrograms obtained per sample. Naive CD45RAhigh/CD27high T cell percentages were measured by flow cytometry on a PBMC aliquot from every donor. The sequence links TRBV10-1 to TRBJ2-3, and TRBD1 may be the D gene, going by 6 matching bases. Input material: blood. The TCR comes from a woman between 55 and 75 years old in good health. DNA sequence: TGCGCCAGCAGTGTCAGGGGCGATACGCAGTATTTT. It codes for CASSVRGDTQYF.